A single sample is the source of the 10 T cell receptor beta chains below, sequenced in a study of tumor and adjacent non-tumor tissue in lung cancer. The library came from three nested PCR rounds adapted from ARM-PCR protocols. TCRdb re-called the multiplex PCR reads with MiXCR, one entry per CDR3 protein. This table has tens of thousands of distinct CDR3 sequences, approximately 80% appearing once. RNA was extracted from bulk tissue without any cell sorting. The normal lung tissue was taken more than 3 cm from the tumor edge. Sequencing used distant non-tumor lung tissue. The receptor set was obtained from a man in his 60s with non-small cell lung cancer.

The chain links TRBV12-3 or TRBV12-4 to TRBJ1-1, with D tentatively TRBD1 (5 bases). The CDR3 covers 13 residues. CDR3 loop: CASDIGTNTEAFF. CDR3 nucleotide sequence: TGTGCTAGCGATATCGGGACCAACACTGAAGCTTTCTTT.

The rearrangement links TRBV6-1 to TRBJ1-1; 7 bases align to TRBD1. The CDR3 sequence is 14 residues long. Germline loops: CDR1 MNHNS, CDR2 SASEGT. V dropped 2 bases and J dropped 6; count of bases not matched to a gene: 6. The CDR3 spells CASSEYRGDPEAFF. As DNA, the CDR3 is TGTGCCAGCAGTGAATACAGGGGCGATCCTGAAGCTTTCTTT.

On this clonotype itself: At one boundary the junction diverges from the germline segment, which might be a read error. The chain combines TRBV29-1 with TRBJ2-2; perhaps D is TRBD1 or TRBD2 (5 bases each). There are 13 residues in the CDR3. Germline V CDR1 and CDR2: SQVTM, ANQGSEA. The CDR3 loop is CSVGRVNSGALFF. In DNA, the CDR3 is TGCAGCGTTGGCAGGGTGAACTCCGGGGCGCTGTTTTTT.

Note on this clonotype: The CDR3 carries no conserved terminal phenylalanine or tryptophan, so it likely arises from a read error. The chain links TRBV4-3 to TRBJ1-1; D uncertain. The CDR3 loop spans 17 amino acids. The germline V gene has CDR1 LGHNA and CDR2 YSLEER. The DNA of the CDR3 is TGTGCCAGCAGCCAAGACGTTCCGGGCAGATCGGACACTGAAGCTTTCATT. Translation gives CASSQDVPGRSDTEAFI.

The chain uses TRBV11-2 and TRBJ1-1; TRBD1 is a possible D gene (5 bases). This CDR3 is built from 14 residues. Per germline, CDR1 SGHAT and CDR2 FQNNGV. This CDR3 reads CVCSLVGRGTEAFF. As DNA, the CDR3 is TGTGTCTGCAGTTTAGTTGGGAGGGGCACTGAAGCTTTCTTT.

A single count supports this clonotype. One junction end does not reproduce the germline sequence, and a read error may be involved. This chain links TRBV11-1 with TRBJ2-5; 9 positions agree with TRBD1. The CDR3 has 17 amino acids. Germline values: CDR1 SGHAT, CDR2 FQDESV (reference sequence). DNA for the CDR3: TGTGCCAGCAGCTTGGTAACAGGGGGCTGTTACCAAGAGACTCAGTACTTC. Translated: CASSLVTGGCYQETQYF. Together with reference TRBV11-1 and TRBJ2-5, the CDR3 gives the full variable domain: EAEVAQSPRYKITEKSQAVAFWCDPISGHATLYWYRQILGQGPELLVQFQDESVVDDSQLPKDRFSAERLKGVDSTLKIQPAELGDSAMYLCASSLVTGGCYQETQYFGPGTRLLVL.

On this clonotype itself: An end of the junction differs from the germline gene, which may be a read error. The chain combines TRBV6-1 with TRBJ1-1; D remains ambiguous. Germline CDR1 reads MNHNS; CDR2 reads SASEGT. The CDR3 runs to 17 residues. In nucleotides, the CDR3 is TGTGCCAGCAGTGCCCGGCGGGCGCAGGTTGGGATCACAGAAGCTCTCTTT. Protein product: CASSARRAQVGITEALF.

About this clonotype: The germline gene is not matched at one end of the junction; a read error may be the cause. The rearrangement uses TRBV11-2 and TRBJ1-1, with unresolved D. CDR1 SGHAT and CDR2 FQNNGV come from the germline V gene. There are 14 residues in the CDR3. This CDR3 reads CTSILVGRATEASF. DNA for the CDR3: TGTACCAGCATCTTAGTCGGGAGGGCCACTGAAGCTTCCTTT.

About this clonotype: The CDR3 ends on some other residue instead of the conserved phenylalanine or tryptophan, so this is likely a read error. The chain couples TRBV12-3 or TRBV12-4 to TRBJ1-5, with 8 bases identical to TRBD1. J gave up 1 base and V 5 bases, and 7 bases lay outside the gene matches. This CDR3 has 16 amino acids. The CDR3 spells CASSPLGTGSNQPQHL. Here the CDR3 DNA reads TGTGCCAGCAGTCCCCTCGGGACAGGAAGCAATCAGCCCCAGCATCTT.

V is TRBV11-3 and J is TRBJ2-3; either TRBD1 or TRBD2 may fit D (6 bases each). Between the trimmed V and J ends, which lost 6 bases and 6 bases, there was a span of 19 bases. The CDR3 consists of 15 residues. Per germline, CDR1 SGHNT and CDR2 YENEEA. This CDR3 is CASSIVRGARDTQYF. CDR3 coding DNA: TGTGCCAGCAGTATTGTGAGGGGGGCGAGGGATACGCAGTATTTT.